Below, 3 T cell receptor beta chains from the same sample are listed, as sequenced in a study of chemoradiotherapy in HPV16-positive cancers. Data came from immunoSEQ multiplex PCR; TCRdb stores just in-frame clones and leaves some out. The sample yields several thousand clones, just over 75% seen once. Material: tumor tissue, obtained from a patient who underwent chemoradiotherapy. These receptors were obtained from a human donor with HPV-associated anogenital cancer.

The CDR3 sequence: CASSPNGDYNSPLHF. CDR3 nucleotides: TGTGCCAGCAGCCCTAACGGTGACTATAATTCACCCCTCCACTTT. This chain uses TRBV7-2 with TRBJ1-6; D unclear. The CDR3 runs 15 residues. Looked up from germline, CDR1 is SGHTA and CDR2 is FQGNSA. V was cut by 5 bases and J by 3 bases, with 11 bases left in between.

The genes are TRBV5-1 and TRBJ2-5; 15 bases map to TRBD2. The CDR3 extends over 15 amino acids. Germline V gene data show CDR1 as SGHRS and CDR2 as YFSETQ. The V and J ends lost 3 bases and 5 bases, in that order; junction bases with no gene match: 2. The CDR3 region has the DNA TGCGCCAGCAGCTGGGGACTAGCGGGGGGTGAGACCCAGTACTTC. This codes for CASSWGLAGGETQYF.

A word on this clone: This sample includes further DNA sequences coding for the same CDR3. The V gene is TRBV7-3, the J gene TRBJ2-2, with 7 bases identical to TRBD2. The CDR3 covers 15 residues. Germline trimming cut 2 bases from V and 0 bases from J; bases unmatched to any gene: 0. CDR1 is SGHTA, CDR2 FQGTGA, per germline. In DNA, the CDR3 is TGTGCCAGCAGCTTACTAGCGGCGAACACCGGGGAGCTGTTTTTT. Translation gives CASSLLAANTGELFF.